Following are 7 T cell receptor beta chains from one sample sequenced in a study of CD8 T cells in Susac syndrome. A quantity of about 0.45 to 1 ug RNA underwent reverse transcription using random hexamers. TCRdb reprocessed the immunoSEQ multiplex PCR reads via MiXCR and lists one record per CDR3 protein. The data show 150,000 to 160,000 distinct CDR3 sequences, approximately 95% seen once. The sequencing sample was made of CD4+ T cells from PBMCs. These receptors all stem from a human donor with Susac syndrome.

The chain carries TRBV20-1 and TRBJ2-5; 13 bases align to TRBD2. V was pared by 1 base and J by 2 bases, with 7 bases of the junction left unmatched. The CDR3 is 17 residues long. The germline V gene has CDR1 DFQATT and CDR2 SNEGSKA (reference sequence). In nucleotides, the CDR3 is TGCAGTGCTAGAGTTACTAGCGGGGGGGCCCGGCAAGAGACCCAGTACTTC. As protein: CSARVTSGGARQETQYF.

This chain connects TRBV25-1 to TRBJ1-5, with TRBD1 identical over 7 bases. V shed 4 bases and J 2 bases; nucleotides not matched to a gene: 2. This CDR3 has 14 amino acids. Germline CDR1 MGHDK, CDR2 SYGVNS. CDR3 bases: TGTGCCAGCAGTGGACAGGGTGGCAATCAGCCCCAGCATTTT. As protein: CASSGQGGNQPQHF.

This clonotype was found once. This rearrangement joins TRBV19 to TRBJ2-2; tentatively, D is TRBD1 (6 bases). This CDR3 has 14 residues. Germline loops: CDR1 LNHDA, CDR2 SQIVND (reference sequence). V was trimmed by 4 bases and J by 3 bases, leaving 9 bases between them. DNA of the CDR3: TGTGCCAGTAGTAGCGCAGGGGACACCGGGGAGCTGTTTTTT. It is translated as CASSSAGDTGELFF.

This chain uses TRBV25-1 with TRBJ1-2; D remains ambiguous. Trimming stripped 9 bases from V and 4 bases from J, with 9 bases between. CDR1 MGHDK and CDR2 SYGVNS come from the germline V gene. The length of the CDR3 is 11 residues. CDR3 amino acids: CASGRIYGYTF. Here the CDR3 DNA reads TGTGCCAGTGGGAGAATCTATGGCTACACCTTC.

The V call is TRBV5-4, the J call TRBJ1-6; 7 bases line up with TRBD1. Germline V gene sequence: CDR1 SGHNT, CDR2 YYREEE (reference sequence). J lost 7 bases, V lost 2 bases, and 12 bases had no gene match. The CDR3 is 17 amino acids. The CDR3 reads CASSLGAGGQQNSPLHF. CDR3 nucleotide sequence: TGTGCCAGCAGCTTAGGGGCCGGGGGACAGCAGAATTCACCCCTCCACTTT.

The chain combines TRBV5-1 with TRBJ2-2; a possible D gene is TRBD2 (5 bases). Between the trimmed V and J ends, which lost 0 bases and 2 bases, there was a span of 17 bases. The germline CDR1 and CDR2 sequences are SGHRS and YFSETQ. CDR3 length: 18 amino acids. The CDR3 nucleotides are TGCGCCAGCAGCTTGGTTCCGGAGGTTGGGTTAAACACCGGGGAGCTGTTTTTT. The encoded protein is CASSLVPEVGLNTGELFF.

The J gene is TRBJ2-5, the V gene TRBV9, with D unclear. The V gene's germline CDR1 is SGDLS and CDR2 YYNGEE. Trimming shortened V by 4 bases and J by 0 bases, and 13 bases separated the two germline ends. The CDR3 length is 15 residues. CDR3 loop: CASSPRLSNQETQYF. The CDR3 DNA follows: TGTGCCAGCAGCCCGCGACTCTCTAACCAAGAGACCCAGTACTTC.